This T cell receptor (beta chain) was found in a study of T cells in Graves' hyperthyroidism and ophthalmopathy. The overall study: The blood sample was taken at first diagnosis, before treatment began. Study outcomes and limitations: Blood held most thyroid clonotypes expanded above 0.001 frequency.

With respect to this clonotype: What it recognizes is unknown.

RNA transcripts provided the source from which TCR beta CDR3 regions were amplified. The study used the HTBI primer set for a first-round RT-PCR of the TCR CDR3. TCRdb used MiXCR to reprocess the multiplex PCR reads, holding one entry per CDR3 protein. The table records about 500,000 distinct CDR3 sequences, approximately 15% of them present only once. There are 10 residues in the CDR3. Trimming stripped 4 bases from V and 4 bases from J, with 4 bases between. Per germline, CDR1 SQVTM and CDR2 ANQGSEA. Stable Graves' hyperthyroidism meant no ophthalmopathy progression within 18 months. Lactation, pregnancy, other autoimmune disease or uncontrolled infection led to exclusion of patients.

The V and J genes are TRBV29-1 and TRBJ2-5; no clear D gene. The sequence derives from a young woman with Graves' hyperthyroidism. Sequenced input: blood. DNA for the CDR3: TGCAGCGTTGGTAGAGAGACCCAGTACTTC. This gives the protein CSVGRETQYF. The full variable domain, in which reference TRBV29-1 and TRBJ2-5 provide the parts outside the CDR3, is SAVISQKPSRDICQRGTSLTIQCQVDSQVTMMFWYRQQPGQSLTLIATANQGSEATYESGFVIDKFPISRPNLTFSTLTVSNMSPEDSSIYLCSVGRETQYFGPGTRLLVL.